This T cell receptor (beta chain) derives from a study of blood T cell repertoires in COVID-19. As for the study in general: The cDNA or gDNA used as material had been derived from T cells, B-cell-depleted T cells, or PBMCs.

Which cohort a participant joined came from the clinical history participants gave. Notes on this clone: The same CDR3 also results from other DNA sequences found in this sample.

V lost 0 bases, J lost 3 bases, and 11 bases lay in between. This CDR3 has 15 residues. CDR1 is LGHNA and CDR2 is YSLEER in the germline V gene. Clones were read by immunoSEQ multiplex PCR, and TCRdb kept only the in-frame ones, dropping some. The sample includes about 220,000 clones, 88% of them seen just once. The sample consisted of PBMCs or T cells enriched from blood (not recorded which). The receptor comes from a woman under 40 who had recovered from COVID-19. The chain combines TRBV4-3 with TRBJ1-1; weak D call: TRBD1 (6 bases). For the CDR3, the DNA is TGCGCCAGCAGCCAAGACAGGGGTGGGGACACTGAAGCTTTCTTT. This encodes CASSQDRGGDTEAFF.